This T cell receptor beta chain was profiled in a study of T cell repertoires in cytomegalovirus infection. Overall study: Indicated by public TCR beta signatures were CMV infection and matching HLA type. Findings and limits, study-wide: Ex vivo, HLA-C-restricted CMV-specific TCR beta clonotypes prevailed over the rest of the response. Of the TCR beta families, the public ones yielded a cumulative frequency that identified carriers of CMV plus the relevant HLA.

Germline V lookup: CDR1 SGHDN, CDR2 FVKESK. V gave up 0 bases and J gave up 1 base, with 15 bases separating them. This CDR3 spans 17 amino acids. MiXCR, run by TCRdb on the reads, gives a single entry per CDR3 protein. The repertoire holds about 740,000 distinct CDR3 sequences, with 35% to 40% as singletons. A note on this clonotype: What it binds is unknown.

What was sequenced was PBMCs. The J gene is TRBJ1-1, the V gene TRBV14; D gene ambiguous. This clonotype was sampled from a human donor in good health (CMV status not recorded). Some clones in this sample may be carry-over from other donors' samples. DNA of the CDR3: TGTGCCAGCAGCCAAGATCGCGCCGGACGGCAGAACACTGAAGCTTTCTTT. Translated: CASSQDRAGRQNTEAFF.